This TCR beta chain was obtained from a study of blood T cell repertoires in COVID-19. Whole-study context: Researchers got acute and convalescent COVID-19 samples from the United States, Italy and Spain. The analysed material was cDNA or gDNA that came from T cells, B-cell-depleted T cells, or PBMCs.

The V gene end was trimmed by 5 bases and the J gene end by 6 bases; junction bases not matched to a gene: 6. CDR1 is MNHNY and CDR2 is SVGAGI in the germline V gene (reference sequence). CDR3 size: 16 residues. This clone showed up just a few times. Source study methods: The assay estimated nucleated cells by amplifying reference gene primers. Method: immunoSEQ multiplex PCR; TCRdb's copy keeps in-frame clones and lacks some. V and J calls and clone size are given by that table; D and trimming were obtained from the DNA. The data hold roughly 140,000 clones, with under 90% observed a single time. The clonotype was recovered from a woman older than 75 in a cohort sampled during active or convalescent COVID-19. The sequencing sample was made of peripheral blood. V and J are TRBV6-6 and TRBJ2-2, with TRBD2 matching over 13 bases. In DNA form, the CDR3 reads TGTGCCAGCAGTACTAGCGGGGGGGCAATCCCCGGGGAGCTGTTTTTT. Encoded protein: CASSTSGGAIPGELFF.